A selection of T cell receptor beta chains follows, all from one sample in a study of blood T cell repertoires in COVID-19. Clones were read by immunoSEQ multiplex PCR, and TCRdb kept only the in-frame ones, dropping some. The table has fewer than 200,000 clones, 81% seen once. The sample comprised peripheral blood. Every receptor here comes from a woman aged 40 to 50 with COVID-19, enrolled during active disease. The CDR3 runs from the conserved cysteine through the conserved F or W. D genes are given only for firm matches. For some rows the clone size is stated as once, few or many, or as a class when expanded; others skip it.

j_gene,d_gene,v_gene,abundance,CDR3aa,CDR3nt
TRBJ1-5,TRBD1,TRBV4-1,.,CASSQEGTGINQPQHF,TGCGCCAGCAGCCAAGAGGGGACAGGGATCAATCAGCCCCAGCATTTT
TRBJ1-3,TRBD1,TRBV6-1,.,CASSEAGTAGNTIYF,TGTGCCAGCAGTGAAGCTGGGACAGCTGGAAACACCATATATTTT
TRBJ2-7,.,TRBV11-2,.,CASSFQGSAEQYF,TGTGCCAGCAGCTTCCAGGGATCGGCGGAGCAGTACTTC
TRBJ1-2,.,TRBV2,few,CASSEAMTSDRRGGGYTF,TGTGCCAGCAGTGAAGCGATGACCTCGGACCGACGGGGAGGGGGCTACACCTTC
TRBJ2-4,.,TRBV18,.,CASSPDLTKNIQYF,TGTGCCAGCTCACCGGACTTAACCAAAAACATTCAGTACTTC
TRBJ2-2,.,TRBV6-5,.,CAGRQGGVFSGELFF,TGTGCCGGAAGGCAAGGGGGGGTATTTAGCGGGGAGCTGTTTTTT
TRBJ2-1,.,TRBV7-2,many,CASSLEGGVVREQFF,TGTGCCAGCAGCTTAGAAGGGGGGGTGGTACGTGAGCAGTTCTTC
TRBJ1-2,.,TRBV2,.,CASSRTGRLGGYTF,TGTGCCAGCAGTCGGACGGGAAGATTAGGGGGCTACACCTTC
TRBJ2-3,TRBD2,TRBV5-1,.,CASSLPSGTSTDTQYF,TGCGCCAGCAGCTTACCAAGCGGGACGTCGACAGATACGCAGTATTTT
TRBJ1-5,.,TRBV10-1,few,CASKEGLGNQPQHF,TGCGCCAGCAAAGAGGGTCTCGGCAATCAGCCCCAGCATTTT
TRBJ2-5,.,TRBV7-9,once,CASSLWSGGSEETQYF,TGTGCCAGCAGCTTATGGTCAGGTGGCAGTGAAGAGACCCAGTACTTC